This TCR beta chain was sequenced during a study of blood T cell repertoires in COVID-19. Across the study: The origin of the acute and convalescent COVID-19 samples was the United States, Italy and Spain.

The V end was cut by 2 bases, the J end by 3 bases, with 14 bases between. The CDR3 is 16 amino acids. Germline CDR1 LGHNA, CDR2 YSLEER. Cohort assignment relied on participant-reported clinical history. In the original processing: Reference gene primer amplification gave nucleated cell count estimates. The repertoire was sequenced with immunoSEQ multiplex PCR; TCRdb's copy has only in-frame clones and lacks some. Clone size and V and J calls were adopted from that table, with D and trimming inferred from the DNA. The repertoire includes hundreds of thousands of clones, 89% of them detected once, and roughly a tenth sits in the top ten. This clone was observed a single time.

What was sequenced was PBMCs or T cells enriched from blood (not recorded which). V gene TRBV4-3 combines with J gene TRBJ1-5, with D hard to call. This clonotype was sampled from a middle-aged woman who had recovered from COVID-19. CDR3 sequence: CASSQNHGVINQPQHF. The CDR3 DNA reads as TGCGCCAGCAGCCAAAATCACGGGGTTATCAATCAGCCCCAGCATTTT.